This T cell receptor (beta chain) was documented in a study of OX40 agonist ivuxolimab in advanced cancers. Overall study context: A male proportion of over 70% was recorded, with mean age approximately 64 years and range about 20 to 79.

Sequenced by immunoSEQ multiplex PCR; TCRdb stores in-frame clones only, minus some. Here the sample spans roughly 51,000 clones, more than 70% being singletons. Germline trimming cut 3 bases from V and 0 bases from J; bases unmatched to any gene: 5. The CDR3 spans 16 residues. The germline CDR1 and CDR2 sequences are MGHRA and YSYEKL. V usage is TRBV4-1 and J usage is TRBJ2-1, with 7 nucleotides matching TRBD1. This specimen consisted of CD4+ or CD8+ T cells sorted from blood, obtained in a trial of the OX40 agonist ivuxolimab. The TCR originated in an adult with an advanced solid tumor such as melanoma, head and neck, liver or kidney cancer. Written as DNA, the CDR3 is TGCGCCAGCAGCCAGGACAGGCTTAGCTCCTACAATGAGCAGTTCTTC. Encoded protein: CASSQDRLSSYNEQFF.